A single sample is the source of the 23 T cell receptor beta chains below, sequenced in a study of T cell repertoires in cytomegalovirus infection. TCRdb fed the reads into MiXCR, producing one record per CDR3 protein. The sample carries hundreds of thousands of distinct CDR3 sequences, 20% to 30% recorded once. The sequencing sample was made of CD8+ T cells from PBMCs. These receptors were obtained from a human donor in good health (CMV status not recorded). Some clones in this sample may be carry-over from other donors' samples.

This clonotype was observed a few times. This chain uses TRBV24-1 with TRBJ2-5; TRBD2 matches 9 bases. V lost 4 bases and J lost 4; bases outside the gene matches: 3. Germline-derived CDR1 and CDR2 are KGHDR and SFDVKD. CDR3 length equals 14 residues. This CDR3 is CATSDSTSGETQYF. DNA for the CDR3: TGTGCCACCAGTGACTCGACTAGCGGAGAGACCCAGTACTTC.

The gene calls are TRBV29-1 and TRBJ2-7; unclear D gene. Trimming pared 3 bases from V and 7 bases from J, leaving 10 bases between. The CDR3 sequence is 11 residues long. CDR1 and CDR2 (germline): SQVTM, ANQGSEA. The CDR3 loop reads CSVDEEWEQYV. The CDR3 DNA sequence: TGCAGCGTTGACGAGGAGTGGGAGCAGTACGTC.

The rearrangement uses TRBV4-1 and TRBJ2-7; 7 nucleotides agree with TRBD1. The CDR3 is made up of 16 amino acids. The V segment lost 3 bases and the J segment 3 bases; nucleotides outside the gene matches: 11. CDR1 and CDR2 from the germline V gene are MGHRA and YSYEKL. CDR3 protein: CASSQGTGEVFYEQYF. The CDR3 DNA reads as TGCGCCAGCAGCCAGGGCACAGGGGAAGTTTTCTACGAGCAGTACTTC.

This clonotype occurred a few times. This chain joins TRBV5-6 and TRBJ1-4; the match to TRBD1 covers 8 bases. V shed 1 base and J 4 bases; nucleotides not matched to a gene: 3. The CDR3 is made up of 15 amino acids. Germline V gene data show CDR1 as SGHDT and CDR2 as YYEEEE. CDR3 amino acids: CASSLSQGGNEKLFF. The DNA of the CDR3 is TGTGCCAGCAGCTTGTCACAGGGGGGTAATGAAAAACTGTTTTTT.

The count of this clonotype is one. The V and J genes are TRBV14 and TRBJ2-5; 11 nucleotides agree with TRBD2. The CDR3 is made up of 14 amino acids. The junction had 6 bases not matched to a gene; V was cut back by 6 bases and J by 6 bases. CDR1 and CDR2 from the germline V gene are SGHDN and FVKESK. This CDR3 reads CASRLTSGGKTQYF. DNA of the CDR3: TGTGCCAGCAGACTCACTAGCGGGGGAAAGACCCAGTACTTC. The variable domain in full, completed from reference TRBV14 and TRBJ2-5, reads EAGVTQFPSHSVIEKGQTVTLRCDPISGHDNLYWYRRVMGKEIKFLLHFVKESKQDESGMPNNRFLAERTGGTYSTLKVQPAELEDSGVYFCASRLTSGGKTQYFGPGTRLLVL.

Many counts were recorded for this clonotype. This rearrangement joins TRBV7-2 to TRBJ2-5; perhaps TRBD2 as D (5 bases). The CDR3 is 12 residues long. The germline V and J ends were trimmed by 4 bases and 5 bases, with 8 bases remaining between them. Germline CDR1 and CDR2: SGHTA and FQGNSA. The DNA of the CDR3 is TGTGCCAGCAGCTCTCGGAGGGAGACCCAGTACTTC. This sequence encodes CASSSRRETQYF.

At least ten counts were recorded for this clonotype. The rearrangement joins TRBV7-2 to TRBJ2-3; D unclear. The germline V and J ends were trimmed by 5 bases and 4 bases, with 16 bases remaining between them. Per germline, CDR1 SGHTA and CDR2 FQGNSA. The CDR3 covers 15 residues. The CDR3 coding sequence is TGTGCCAGCAGCCGAGTGTACGACGAGGCAGATACGCAGTATTTT. Translated, it gives CASSRVYDEADTQYF.

This chain joins TRBV10-3 and TRBJ1-1; a weak D match, TRBD1 (5 bases). V lost 3 bases and J 3 bases, leaving 11 bases between the germline ends. This CDR3 spans 14 amino acids. Germline-derived CDR1 and CDR2 are ENHRY and SYGVKD. CDR3 sequence (DNA): TGTGCCATCAGTGATGGGGCAGAGGACACTGAAGCTTTCTTT. Translating it yields CAISDGAEDTEAFF.

This clonotype has a handful of counts. The rearrangement joins TRBV29-1 to TRBJ2-3; D may be TRBD2 (6 bases). Trimming left V 6 bases short and J 2 bases short, with 12 bases between. Germline CDR1 SQVTM, CDR2 ANQGSEA. The CDR3 has 13 amino acids. CDR3 region: CSVGGGFTDTQYF. CDR3 coding DNA: TGCAGCGTGGGAGGAGGATTCACAGATACGCAGTATTTT.

This clonotype was seen many times. V usage is TRBV28 and J usage is TRBJ2-7, with D possibly matching TRBD1 (7 bases). The germline V gene encodes CDR1 MDHEN and CDR2 SYDVKM. Between the trimmed V and J ends, which lost 6 bases and 2 bases, there was a span of 17 bases. The CDR3 has 15 amino acids. The CDR3 nucleotides read TGTGCCAGCAGAAATTACAGGGGACTCGCCTACGAGCAGTACGTC. Its translation is CASRNYRGLAYEQYV.

CDR3 nucleotides: TGTGCCAGCAGCTTAGTAGGGCAGCTCATGAACACTGAAGCTTTCTTT. Translation: CASSLVGQLMNTEAFF. This chain joins TRBV11-2 and TRBJ1-1; D gene unclear. The V end lost 1 base, the J end lost 0 bases, and 12 bases lay between the germline ends. The CDR3 sequence is 16 residues long. Germline assignment: CDR1 SGHAT and CDR2 FQNNGV.

Only one count was recorded for this clonotype. This chain joins TRBV6-9 and TRBJ2-2, with D tentatively TRBD2 (6 bases). This CDR3 is built from 14 residues. CDR1 is MNHGY, CDR2 SVAAGI, per germline. V lost 3 bases, J lost 4 bases, and 9 bases lay in between. In nucleotides, the CDR3 is TGTGCCAGCAGTTACCGGAGGGGCACCGGGGAGCTGTTTTTT. Amino acids: CASSYRRGTGELFF.

This clonotype was observed a handful of times. The chain is built from TRBV28 and TRBJ1-1, with TRBD1 as a possible D gene (6 bases). This CDR3 has 13 amino acids. Trimming shortened V by 6 bases and J by 7 bases, and 15 bases separated the two germline ends. Looked up from germline, CDR1 is MDHEN and CDR2 is SYDVKM. The CDR3 is CASRPSDSGEAFF. The CDR3 DNA follows: TGTGCCAGCAGGCCCTCGGACAGCGGTGAAGCTTTCTTT.

J is TRBJ2-7 and V is TRBV6-2 or TRBV6-3, with 8 nucleotides matching TRBD1. V trimming: 6 bases; J trimming: 5 bases; junction bases outside the gene matches: 6. The CDR3 covers 13 residues. CDR1 MNHEY and CDR2 SVGEGT come from the germline V gene. The CDR3 reads CASSPDRADEQYV. For the CDR3, the DNA is TGTGCCAGCAGCCCGGACAGGGCCGACGAGCAGTACGTC.

J is TRBJ1-1 and V is TRBV6-5, with TRBD1 matching over 12 bases. CDR3 length equals 15 residues. Trimming at V came to 4 bases and at J to 4 bases, leaving 4 bases not matched to a gene. Germline V gene data show CDR1 as MNHEY and CDR2 as SVGAGI. In DNA, the CDR3 is TGTGCCAGCAGTTTGGGACAGGGGGCTTTCACTGAAGCTTTCTTT. Residues: CASSLGQGAFTEAFF.

The chain joins TRBV3-1 to TRBJ2-3; D is perhaps TRBD1 or TRBD2 (5 bases each). Trimming removed 4 bases at V and 2 bases at J, with 16 bases between. CDR3 length: 16 amino acids. Looked up from germline, CDR1 is LGHDT and CDR2 is YNNKEL (reference sequence). CDR3: CASSRINRGDTDTQYF. The CDR3 region has the DNA TGTGCCAGCAGCCGAATCAATAGGGGAGACACAGATACGCAGTATTTT.

This clonotype was seen ten or more times. CDR3 in amino acids: CASSLMGSVTDTQYF. DNA for the CDR3: TGTGCCAGCAGCTTAATGGGGAGCGTCACAGATACGCAGTATTTT. This chain links TRBV7-6 with TRBJ2-3; maybe TRBD2 (5 bases). The CDR3 contains 15 residues. Germline-derived CDR1 and CDR2 are SGHVS and FNYEAQ. Trimming removed 2 bases from V and 2 bases from J, with 11 bases in between.

This clonotype was counted at least ten times. The J gene is TRBJ1-1, the V gene TRBV7-2; possible D gene TRBD1, 5 bases. The germline V and J ends were trimmed by 2 bases and 7 bases, with 11 bases remaining between them. CDR3 length equals 13 residues. The germline CDR1 and CDR2 sequences are SGHTA and FQGNSA. The CDR3 region is CASSLLRVDEAFF. The CDR3 DNA is TGTGCCAGCAGCTTACTCAGGGTAGATGAAGCTTTCTTT. Supplemented by reference TRBV7-2 and TRBJ1-1, the full variable domain reads GAGVSQSPSNKVTEKGKDVELRCDPISGHTALYWYRQSLGQGLEFLIYFQGNSAPDKSGLPSDRFSAERTGGSVSTLTIQRTQQEDSAVYLCASSLLRVDEAFFGQGTRLTVV.

V gene TRBV14 combines with J gene TRBJ2-4; no clear D. The V end lost 3 bases, the J end lost 8 bases, and 11 bases lay between the germline ends. The length of the CDR3 is 13 residues. Germline V gives CDR1 SGHDN, CDR2 FVKESK. CDR3 amino acids: CASSHSELDIQYF. The CDR3 coding sequence is TGTGCCAGCAGCCATAGTGAGTTGGACATTCAGTACTTC.

V and J are TRBV7-6 and TRBJ1-1, with D possibly being TRBD1 (5 bases). The CDR3 totals 15 residues. The germline V gene encodes CDR1 SGHVS and CDR2 FNYEAQ. V shed 6 bases and J shed 0 bases, with 14 bases lying between them. DNA for the CDR3: TGTGCCAGCAGGGGGGGGGGTCCCATGAACACTGAAGCTTTCTTT. Translation gives CASRGGGPMNTEAFF.

The sample holds many counts of this clonotype. The J gene is TRBJ2-1, the V gene TRBV5-8; 7 bases match TRBD2. The V segment lost 1 base and the J segment 3 bases; nucleotides outside the gene matches: 4. Germline CDR1 SGHTS, CDR2 YDEGEE. This CDR3 is 15 amino acids long. CDR3 sequence (DNA): TGTGCCAGCAGCTTGATGGCTAGCGGCTACAATGAGCAGTTCTTC. Protein product: CASSLMASGYNEQFF.

V usage is TRBV14 and J usage is TRBJ2-3; the match to TRBD2 covers 10 bases. This CDR3 has 15 amino acids. The V gene's germline CDR1 is SGHDN and CDR2 FVKESK. Losses at the gene ends were 4 bases for V and 5 bases for J; bases not matched to a gene: 6. CDR3 residues: CASSPTSGLRDTQYF. The CDR3 nucleotides are TGTGCCAGCAGCCCGACTAGCGGGTTGAGAGATACGCAGTATTTT.

This clonotype was seen at least ten times. At one of its ends the junction is not consistent with the germline gene, which may arise from a read error. This rearrangement joins TRBV7-8 to TRBJ1-4, with 8 bases identical to TRBD1. Germline V gives CDR1 SGHVS, CDR2 FQNEAQ. The CDR3 has 16 residues. The CDR3 region is CASRHGQGSIYEKLFF. CDR3 DNA sequence: TGTGCCAGCAGACATGGACAGGGATCTATCTATGAAAAGCTGTTTTTT.